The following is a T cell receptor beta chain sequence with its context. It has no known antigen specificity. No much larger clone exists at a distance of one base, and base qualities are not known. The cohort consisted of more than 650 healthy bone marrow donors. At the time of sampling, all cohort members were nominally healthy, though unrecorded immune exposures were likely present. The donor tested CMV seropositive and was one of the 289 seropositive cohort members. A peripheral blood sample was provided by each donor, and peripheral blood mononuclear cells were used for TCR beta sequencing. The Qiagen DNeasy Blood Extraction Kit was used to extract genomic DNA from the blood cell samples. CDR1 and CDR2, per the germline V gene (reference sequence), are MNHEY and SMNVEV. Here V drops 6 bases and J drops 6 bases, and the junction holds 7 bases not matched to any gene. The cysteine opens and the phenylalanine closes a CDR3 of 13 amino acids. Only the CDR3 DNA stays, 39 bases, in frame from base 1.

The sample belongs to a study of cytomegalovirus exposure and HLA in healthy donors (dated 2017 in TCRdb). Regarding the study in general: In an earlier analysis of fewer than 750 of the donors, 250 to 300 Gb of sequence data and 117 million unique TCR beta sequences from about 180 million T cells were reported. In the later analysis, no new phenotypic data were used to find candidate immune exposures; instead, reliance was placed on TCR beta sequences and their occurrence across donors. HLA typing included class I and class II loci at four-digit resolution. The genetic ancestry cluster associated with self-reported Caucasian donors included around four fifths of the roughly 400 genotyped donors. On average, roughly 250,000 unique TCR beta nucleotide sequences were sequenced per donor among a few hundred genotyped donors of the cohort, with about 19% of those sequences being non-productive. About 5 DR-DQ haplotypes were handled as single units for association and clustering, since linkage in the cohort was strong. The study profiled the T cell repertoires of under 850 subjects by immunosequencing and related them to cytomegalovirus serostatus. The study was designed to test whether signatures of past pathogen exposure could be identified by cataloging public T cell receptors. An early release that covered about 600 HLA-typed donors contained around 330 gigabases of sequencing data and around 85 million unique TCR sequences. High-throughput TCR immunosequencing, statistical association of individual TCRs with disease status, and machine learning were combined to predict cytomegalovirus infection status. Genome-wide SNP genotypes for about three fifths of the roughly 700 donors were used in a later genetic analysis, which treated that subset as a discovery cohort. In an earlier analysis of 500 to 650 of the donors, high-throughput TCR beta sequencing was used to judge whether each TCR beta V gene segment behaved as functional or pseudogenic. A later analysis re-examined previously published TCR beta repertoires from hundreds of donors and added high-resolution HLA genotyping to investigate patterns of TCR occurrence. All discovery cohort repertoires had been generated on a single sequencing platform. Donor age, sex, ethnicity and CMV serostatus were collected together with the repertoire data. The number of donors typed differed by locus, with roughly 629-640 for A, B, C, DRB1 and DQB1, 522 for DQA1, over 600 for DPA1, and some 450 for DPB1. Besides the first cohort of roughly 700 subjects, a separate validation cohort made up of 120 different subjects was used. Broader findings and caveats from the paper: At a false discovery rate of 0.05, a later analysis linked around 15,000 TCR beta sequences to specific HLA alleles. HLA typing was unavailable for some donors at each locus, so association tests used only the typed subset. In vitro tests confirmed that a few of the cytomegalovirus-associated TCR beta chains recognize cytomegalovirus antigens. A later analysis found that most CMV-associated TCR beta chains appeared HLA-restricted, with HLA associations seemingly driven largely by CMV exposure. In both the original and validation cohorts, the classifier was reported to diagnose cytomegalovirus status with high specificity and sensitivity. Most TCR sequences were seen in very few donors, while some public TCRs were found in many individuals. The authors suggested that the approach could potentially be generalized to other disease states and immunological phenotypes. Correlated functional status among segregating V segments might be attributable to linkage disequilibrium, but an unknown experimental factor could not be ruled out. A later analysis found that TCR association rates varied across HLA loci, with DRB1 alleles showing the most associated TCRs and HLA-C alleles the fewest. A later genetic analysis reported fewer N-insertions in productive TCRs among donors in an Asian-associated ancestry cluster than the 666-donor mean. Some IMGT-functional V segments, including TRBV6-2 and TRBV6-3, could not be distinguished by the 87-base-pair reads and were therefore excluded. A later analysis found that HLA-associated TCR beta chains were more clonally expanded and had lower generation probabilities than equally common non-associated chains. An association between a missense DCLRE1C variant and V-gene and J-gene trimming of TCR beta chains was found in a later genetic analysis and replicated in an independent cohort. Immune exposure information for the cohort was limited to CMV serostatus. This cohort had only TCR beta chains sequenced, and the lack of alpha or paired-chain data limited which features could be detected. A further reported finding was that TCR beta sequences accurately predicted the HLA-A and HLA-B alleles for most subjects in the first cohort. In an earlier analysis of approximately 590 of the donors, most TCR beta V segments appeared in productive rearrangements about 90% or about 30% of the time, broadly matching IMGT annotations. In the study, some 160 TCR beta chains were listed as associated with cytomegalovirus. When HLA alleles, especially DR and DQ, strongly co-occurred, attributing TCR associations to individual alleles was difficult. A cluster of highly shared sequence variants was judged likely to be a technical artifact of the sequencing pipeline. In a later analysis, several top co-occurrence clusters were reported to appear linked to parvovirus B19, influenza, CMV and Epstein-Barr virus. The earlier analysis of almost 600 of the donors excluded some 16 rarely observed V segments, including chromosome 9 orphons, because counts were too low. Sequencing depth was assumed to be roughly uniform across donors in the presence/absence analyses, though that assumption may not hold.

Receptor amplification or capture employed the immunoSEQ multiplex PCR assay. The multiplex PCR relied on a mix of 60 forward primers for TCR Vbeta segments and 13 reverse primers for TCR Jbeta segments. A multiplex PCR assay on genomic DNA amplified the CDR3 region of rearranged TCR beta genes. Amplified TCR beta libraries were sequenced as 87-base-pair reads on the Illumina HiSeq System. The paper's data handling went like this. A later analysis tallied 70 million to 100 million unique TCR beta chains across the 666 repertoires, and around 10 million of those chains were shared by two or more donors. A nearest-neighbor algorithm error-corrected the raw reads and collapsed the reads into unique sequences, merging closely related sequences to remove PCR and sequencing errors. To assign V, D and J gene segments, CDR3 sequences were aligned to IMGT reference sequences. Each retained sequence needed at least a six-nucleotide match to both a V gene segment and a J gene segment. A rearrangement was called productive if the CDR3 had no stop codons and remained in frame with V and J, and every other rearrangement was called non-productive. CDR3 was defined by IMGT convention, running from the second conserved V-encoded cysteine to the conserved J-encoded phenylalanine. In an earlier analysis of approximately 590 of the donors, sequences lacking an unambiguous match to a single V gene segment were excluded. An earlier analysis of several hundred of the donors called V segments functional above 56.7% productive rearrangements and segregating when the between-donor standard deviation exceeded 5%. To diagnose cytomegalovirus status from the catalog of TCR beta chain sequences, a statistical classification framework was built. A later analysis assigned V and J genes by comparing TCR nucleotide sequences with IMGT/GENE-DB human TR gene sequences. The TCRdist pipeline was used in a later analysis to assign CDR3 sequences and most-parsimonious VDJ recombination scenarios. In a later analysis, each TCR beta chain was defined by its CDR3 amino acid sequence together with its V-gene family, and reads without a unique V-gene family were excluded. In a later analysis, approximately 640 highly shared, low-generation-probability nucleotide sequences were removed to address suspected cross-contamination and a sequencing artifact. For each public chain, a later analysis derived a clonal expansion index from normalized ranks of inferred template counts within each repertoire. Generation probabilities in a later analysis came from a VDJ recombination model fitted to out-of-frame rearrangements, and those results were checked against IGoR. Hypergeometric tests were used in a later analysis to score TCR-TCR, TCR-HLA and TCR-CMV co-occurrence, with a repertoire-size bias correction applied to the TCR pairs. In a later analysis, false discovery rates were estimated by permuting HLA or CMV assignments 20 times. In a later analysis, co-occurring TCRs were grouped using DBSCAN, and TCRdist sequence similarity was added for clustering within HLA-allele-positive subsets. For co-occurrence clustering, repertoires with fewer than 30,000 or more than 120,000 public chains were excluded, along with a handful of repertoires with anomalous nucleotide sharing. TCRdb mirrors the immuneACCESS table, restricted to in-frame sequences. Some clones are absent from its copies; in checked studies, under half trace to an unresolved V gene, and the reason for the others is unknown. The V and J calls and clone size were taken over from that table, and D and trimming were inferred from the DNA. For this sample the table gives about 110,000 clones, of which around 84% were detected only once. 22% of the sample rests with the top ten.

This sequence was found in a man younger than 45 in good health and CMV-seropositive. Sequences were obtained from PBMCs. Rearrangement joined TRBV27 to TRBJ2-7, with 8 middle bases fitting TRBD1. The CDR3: CASRLQGAGEQYF. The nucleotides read TGTGCCAGCAGACTTCAGGGGGCTGGCGAGCAGTACTTC.